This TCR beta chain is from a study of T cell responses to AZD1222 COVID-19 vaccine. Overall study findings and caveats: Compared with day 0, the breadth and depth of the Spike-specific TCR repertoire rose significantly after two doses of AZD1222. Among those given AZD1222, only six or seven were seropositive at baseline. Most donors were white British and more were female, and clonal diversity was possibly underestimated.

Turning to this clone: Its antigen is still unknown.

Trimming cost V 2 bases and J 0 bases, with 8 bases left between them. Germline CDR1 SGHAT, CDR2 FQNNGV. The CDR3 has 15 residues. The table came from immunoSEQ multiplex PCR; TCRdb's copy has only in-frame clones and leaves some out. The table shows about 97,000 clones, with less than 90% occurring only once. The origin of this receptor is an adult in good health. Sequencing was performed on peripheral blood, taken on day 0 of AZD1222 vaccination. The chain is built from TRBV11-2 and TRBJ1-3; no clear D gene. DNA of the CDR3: TGTGCCAGCAGCTTATTGAGGAGCTCTGGAAACACCATATATTTT. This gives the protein CASSLLRSSGNTIYF.